A selection of T cell receptor beta chains follows, all from one sample in a study of T cell responses to AZD1222 COVID-19 vaccine. Profiling relied on immunoSEQ multiplex PCR, and the TCRdb table lists in-frame clones only, not all of them. The sample yields about 190,000 clones, roughly 91% seen once. Sequencing used peripheral blood, obtained on day 0 of AZD1222 vaccination. Receptor source: an adult in good health. CDR3s include the opening cysteine and the closing phenylalanine or tryptophan. Each record gives: J gene, V gene, D gene, clone size, CDR3 protein, CDR3 DNA. D genes are given only for firm matches. Some rows mark clone size as missing; the rest say once, few, many or name a class of expanded clone.

>TRBJ2-3|TRBV18|-|once
CASSQSTDTQYF
TGTGCCAGCTCCCAATCTACAGATACGCAGTATTTT
>TRBJ1-2|TRBV13|TRBD1|-
CASSSKGTAQRGDGYTF
TGTGCCAGCAGCTCCAAAGGGACAGCTCAAAGGGGGGATGGCTACACCTTC
>TRBJ2-7|TRBV2|-|-
CASSESGYEQYF
TGTGCCAGCAGTGAATCTGGATACGAGCAGTACTTC
>TRBJ2-2|TRBV5-5|-|-
CASSFDGSNTGELFF
TGTGCCAGCAGTTTCGACGGGTCGAACACCGGGGAGCTGTTTTTT
>TRBJ2-5|TRBV6-2/TRBV6-3|TRBD1|-
CASSYPRDSETQYF
TGTGCCAGCAGTTATCCACGGGACAGCGAAACCCAGTACTTC
>TRBJ2-7|TRBV5-1|TRBD1|-
CASSLETGATYEQYF
TGCGCCAGCAGCTTGGAAACAGGGGCGACCTACGAGCAGTACTTC
>TRBJ2-1|TRBV5-1|TRBD2|few
CASNLGASGRFSSNEQFF
TGCGCCAGCAACCTAGGGGCTAGCGGGAGGTTTTCGTCGAATGAGCAGTTCTTC
>TRBJ2-1|TRBV7-9|TRBD2|few
CASSLSARGGREQFF
TGTGCCAGCAGCTTGTCCGCGCGGGGGGGCCGTGAGCAGTTCTTC
>TRBJ1-2|TRBV28|-|-
CASGLGGGHYYGYTF
TGTGCCAGCGGTCTAGGAGGGGGGCATTACTATGGCTACACCTTC
>TRBJ2-5|TRBV5-1|TRBD2|-
CASSTGLAGVLETQYF
TGCGCCAGCAGCACGGGACTAGCGGGAGTTTTAGAGACCCAGTACTTC
>TRBJ2-7|TRBV6-2/TRBV6-3|-|-
CASSYSVGPYEQYF
TGTGCCAGCAGTTACTCTGTGGGACCCTACGAGCAGTACTTC
>TRBJ2-1|TRBV7-9|-|-
CASSSIADSYNEQFF
TGTGCCAGCAGCTCGATAGCGGACTCCTACAATGAGCAGTTCTTC
>TRBJ2-5|TRBV7-9|-|once
CASSRGQQETQYF
TGTGCCAGCAGTCGTGGACAGCAAGAGACCCAGTACTTC
>TRBJ1-2|TRBV27|-|-
CASSWKGGYGYTF
TGTGCCAGCAGTTGGAAGGGGGGCTATGGCTACACCTTC
>TRBJ2-7|TRBV9|-|-
CASSPGDAGAGEQYF
TGTGCCAGCAGCCCCGGAGATGCGGGGGCGGGGGAGCAGTACTTC
>TRBJ1-1|TRBV27|-|-
CASSLLLNTEAFF
TGTGCCAGCAGTTTGTTATTGAACACTGAAGCTTTCTTT
>TRBJ1-5|TRBV27|-|once
CASSLWGSNQPQHF
TGTGCCAGCAGTTTATGGGGGAGCAATCAGCCCCAGCATTTT
>TRBJ2-1|TRBV10-1|-|once
CASSDFAEQFF
TGCGCCAGCAGTGATTTTGCTGAGCAGTTCTTC
>TRBJ2-7|TRBV4-1|-|-
CASSQAGTSYDGQYF
TGCGCCAGCAGCCAAGCGGGGACCTCCTACGATGGGCAGTACTTC